The present T cell receptor (beta chain) was sequenced within a study of cytomegalovirus exposure and HLA in healthy donors. Study summary: An analysis done earlier identified 90 million to 120 million unique TCR beta sequences from about 179 million T cells.

A multiplex PCR was run with 60 Vbeta primers and 13 Jbeta primers. Produced via immunoSEQ multiplex PCR; TCRdb's table is partial and in-frame only. The sample lists around 100,000 clones; 70% to 80% were seen once. Trimming removed 4 bases at V and 6 bases at J, with 13 bases between. Looked up from germline, CDR1 is SGHRS and CDR2 is YFSETQ. This CDR3 is built from 14 residues. General study results and limits: In a later analysis, common viral pathogens appeared linked to several of the most significant clusters.

Points on this clone: Its antigen is unidentified.

The chain links TRBV5-1 to TRBJ2-2, with TRBD2 as a possible D gene (6 bases). This TCR was recovered from a female donor in good health and CMV-seropositive. Sequencing was performed on PBMCs. CDR3 residues: CASSPLAGSGELFF. The CDR3 DNA follows: TGCGCCAGCAGCCCCCTCGCGGGATCCGGGGAGCTGTTTTTT.